This is a list of T cell receptor beta chains from one sample in a study of vaccination and CD4 T cells after COVID-19. Their antigen targets remain unknown. TCRdb independently ran MiXCR on the PCR reads; one entry per CDR3 protein. The table records about 23,000 distinct CDR3 sequences, about 35% of them present only once. Sample: CD4+ T cells from blood, cultured in vitro, taken about 7 months after SARS-CoV-2 vaccination. The source is a human donor who had recovered from COVID-19. Both conserved end residues are part of each CDR3. The order of the fields is J gene, V gene, clone size, D gene, CDR3 protein, CDR3 DNA. D genes are given only for firm matches. The listing skips clone size in some rows; elsewhere it reads once, few, many or a size class.

>TRBJ1-2|TRBV28|.|TRBD1
CASSSHSTGAPF
TGTGCCAGCAGTTCCCACTCGACAGGGGCTCCCTTC
>TRBJ2-2|TRBV10-3|.|.
CAISGSAGELFF
TGTGCCATCAGCGGCTCAGCCGGGGAGCTGTTTTTT
>TRBJ2-1|TRBV21-1|few|.
CASSSQGLAGPSYNEQFF
TGTGCCAGCAGCTCCCAGGGGCTAGCGGGCCCCTCCTACAATGAGCAGTTCTTC
>TRBJ2-1|TRBV27|.|TRBD2
CASRSPSGSSYNEQFF
TGTGCCAGCCGATCCCCCAGCGGGAGTTCGTACAATGAGCAGTTCTTC
>TRBJ1-1|TRBV28|medium-sized|.
CASRLQEWAEAFF
TGTGCCAGCAGGTTGCAGGAGTGGGCTGAAGCTTTCTTT
>TRBJ2-7|TRBV5-4|.|.
CASSSTKSSYEQYF
TGTGCCAGCAGCTCGACTAAATCTTCCTACGAGCAGTACTTC
>TRBJ1-2|TRBV7-6|.|.
CASSLYQGNSYGYTF
TGTGCCAGCAGCTTATATCAGGGCAACTCCTATGGCTACACCTTC
>TRBJ2-7|TRBV6-2/TRBV6-3|.|.
CASSFGHYYEQYF
TGTGCCAGCAGCTTTGGACATTACTACGAGCAGTACTTC
>TRBJ2-5|TRBV19|.|TRBD1
CASSRGRGKETQYF
TGTGCCAGTAGTAGGGGCAGGGGGAAAGAGACCCAGTACTTC
>TRBJ1-5|TRBV6-1|.|.
CASSGEYSNQPQHF
TGTGCCAGCAGTGGGGAGTATAGCAATCAGCCCCAGCATTTT
>TRBJ1-1|TRBV7-2|medium-sized|.
CASSWTPGDTEAFF
TGTGCCAGCAGCTGGACGCCCGGGGACACTGAAGCTTTCTTT
>TRBJ2-7|TRBV7-9|.|.
CASSFSGNEQYF
TGTGCCAGCAGCTTTTCCGGGAACGAGCAGTACTTC
>TRBJ2-7|TRBV2|.|.
CASSAHYEQYF
TGTGCCAGCAGTGCCCACTACGAGCAGTACTTC
>TRBJ1-5|TRBV7-9|few|TRBD1
CASSPQGNNQPQHF
TGTGCCAGCAGTCCACAGGGGAACAATCAGCCCCAGCATTTT
>TRBJ2-3|TRBV19|.|TRBD2
CASSNRAGGFTDTQYF
TGTGCCAGTAGTAACCGAGCGGGAGGATTTACAGATACGCAGTATTTT
>TRBJ1-1|TRBV7-2|few|.
CASSLVANTEAFF
TGTGCCAGCAGCTTAGTAGCGAACACTGAAGCTTTCTTT
>TRBJ1-1|TRBV29-1|.|.
CSVDENTEAFF
TGCAGCGTTGATGAGAACACTGAAGCTTTCTTT
>TRBJ2-5|TRBV5-4|.|.
CASSLQGEGTQYF
TGTGCCAGCAGCTTACAGGGGGAGGGGACCCAGTACTTC
>TRBJ2-5|TRBV28|few|TRBD2
CASSGLAGNQETQYF
TGTGCCAGCAGTGGACTAGCGGGAAACCAAGAGACCCAGTACTTC
>TRBJ2-7|TRBV25-1|.|.
CASQTGLPSYEQYF
TGTGCCAGCCAAACCGGACTACCTTCCTACGAGCAGTACTTC
>TRBJ2-1|TRBV20-1|.|.
CSARRPPPADEQFF
TGCAGTGCTAGGAGGCCCCCCCCGGCAGATGAGCAGTTCTTC
>TRBJ2-3|TRBV20-1|few|.
CSATGDTDTQYF
TGCAGTGCTACAGGGGACACAGATACGCAGTATTTT
>TRBJ2-1|TRBV20-1|few|.
CSAQGGPGSSYNEQFF
TGCAGTGCGCAGGGGGGCCCGGGGAGCTCCTACAATGAGCAGTTCTTC
>TRBJ2-7|TRBV20-1|.|TRBD2
CSAGGGGSPHEQYF
TGCAGTGCGGGGGGAGGCGGGAGCCCCCACGAGCAGTACTTC
>TRBJ2-7|TRBV27|.|.
CASSLSGPNYEQYF
TGTGCCAGCAGTTTGAGCGGACCCAACTACGAGCAGTACTTC
>TRBJ2-7|TRBV20-1|.|.
CSARWGHLALYEQYF
TGCAGTGCTAGATGGGGGCACCTAGCGCTCTACGAGCAGTACTTC
>TRBJ2-5|TRBV24-1|.|TRBD1
CATSDQGQGETQYF
TGTGCCACCAGTGATCAGGGACAGGGAGAGACCCAGTACTTC
>TRBJ2-1|TRBV20-1|.|.
CSASPSANEQFF
TGCAGTGCTAGCCCTAGCGCCAATGAGCAGTTCTTC
>TRBJ2-3|TRBV7-2|.|TRBD2
CASSRTSGRGAGLGTQYF
TGTGCCAGCAGCCGAACTAGCGGGAGAGGAGCGGGGTTAGGTACGCAGTATTTT
>TRBJ2-7|TRBV7-9|few|TRBD1
CASSPHMRQGPYEQYF
TGTGCCAGCAGCCCCCATATGAGACAGGGCCCCTACGAGCAGTACTTC
>TRBJ2-1|TRBV7-3|.|.
CASGSSSGEQFF
TGTGCCAGCGGAAGCTCCAGTGGTGAGCAGTTCTTC
>TRBJ2-1|TRBV10-3|few|.
CAISGDRRQFF
TGTGCCATCAGTGGGGACCGCAGGCAGTTCTTC
>TRBJ2-5|TRBV15|.|.
CATSREAETQETQYF
TGTGCCACCAGCAGAGAGGCAGAAACCCAAGAGACCCAGTACTTC
>TRBJ1-1|TRBV10-3|.|TRBD1
CAITTGLLTEAFF
TGTGCCATCACGACAGGGTTGCTCACTGAAGCTTTCTTT
>TRBJ2-1|TRBV20-1|.|.
CSARGDHEQFF
TGCAGTGCTAGAGGGGACCATGAGCAGTTCTTC
>TRBJ2-1|TRBV7-9|.|.
CASSLLELLVFF
TGTGCCAGCAGCTTACTCGAGCTATTAGTGTTCTTC
>TRBJ2-7|TRBV28|.|TRBD2
CASSPQSREGYYEQYF
TGTGCCAGCAGTCCCCAAAGCAGGGAGGGGTACTACGAGCAGTACTTC
>TRBJ2-7|TRBV28|.|.
CASRSYGYFPDEQYF
TGTGCCAGCAGAAGCTATGGATACTTCCCCGACGAGCAGTACTTC
>TRBJ1-1|TRBV20-1|.|TRBD1
CSAREGGAITEAFF
TGCAGTGCTAGAGAAGGGGGCGCTATCACTGAAGCTTTCTTT
>TRBJ2-7|TRBV20-1|few|TRBD1
CSAEGQYTEQYF
TGCAGTGCTGAGGGACAGTATACCGAGCAGTACTTC
>TRBJ2-1|TRBV7-6|few|TRBD2
CASSPDSGSRNEQFF
TGTGCCAGCAGCCCCGATAGCGGGAGTCGCAATGAGCAGTTCTTC